This T cell receptor beta chain originates from a study of cytomegalovirus exposure and HLA in healthy donors. Overall study context: The platform used for the approximately 120 validation repertoires matched that of the 650 to 750 first-cohort repertoires, a later analysis reported.

The protocol was immunoSEQ multiplex PCR, while the TCRdb copy is restricted to in-frame clones and leaves out a portion. The data show about 120,000 clones, with roughly 90% seen just once and nearly 6.5% held by the top ten. CDR1 and CDR2 from the germline V gene are MGHDK and SYGVNS. Trimming at V came to 8 bases and at J to 5 bases, leaving 14 bases not matched to a gene. The CDR3 runs to 16 residues. Input material: PBMCs. This clonotype was sampled from a woman aged 18-30 years in good health and CMV-seropositive. The genes are TRBV25-1 and TRBJ2-5, with 10 bases fitting TRBD1. CDR3 DNA: TGTGCCAGCCGACCCCGGGGACAGGGGACGATGGAGACCCAGTACTTC. It encodes CASRPRGQGTMETQYF.